The 32 T cell receptor beta chains in this list originate from one sample, sequenced in a study of cytomegalovirus exposure and HLA in healthy donors. The PCR contained 60 Vbeta and 13 Jbeta primers. The table came from immunoSEQ multiplex PCR; TCRdb's copy has only in-frame clones and leaves some out. Among some 91,000 clones listed, less than 70% were seen once. The sample taken for sequencing was PBMCs. These receptors came from a human donor in good health.

The chain joins TRBV6-1 to TRBJ1-2; D ambiguous. Germline V gives CDR1 MNHNS, CDR2 SASEGT. Deletions cut 2 bases from V and 4 bases from J, with 5 bases between. The CDR3 is 12 residues long. In DNA form, the CDR3 reads TGTGCCAGCAGTGAATCCCGCTATGGCTACACCTTC. Its protein is CASSESRYGYTF.

This chain joins TRBV2 and TRBJ2-2; 7 bases align to TRBD2. This CDR3 contains 14 residues. The germline V gene has CDR1 SNHLY and CDR2 FYNNEI. V was pared by 4 bases and J by 4 bases, with 3 bases of the junction left unmatched. CDR3 residues: CASSVGGATGELFF. Written as DNA, the CDR3 is TGTGCCAGCAGTGTGGGAGGGGCCACCGGGGAGCTGTTTTTT.

The rearrangement uses TRBV29-1 and TRBJ1-2, with TRBD1 matching 8 bases. Looked up from germline, CDR1 is SQVTM and CDR2 is ANQGSEA. The CDR3 length is 14 residues. The J segment lost 0 bases and the V segment lost 6 bases, leaving 6 bases of the junction unmatched. CDR3 amino acids: CSVDKTGANYGYTF. The DNA for the CDR3 is TGCAGCGTAGACAAGACAGGGGCTAACTATGGCTACACCTTC.

This chain links TRBV6-1 with TRBJ1-1, with TRBD1 as a possible D gene (5 bases). CDR1 and CDR2 (germline): MNHNS, SASEGT. V was clipped by 7 bases and J by 5 bases, with 14 bases between them. This CDR3 is built from 13 residues. The CDR3, as DNA: TGTGCCAGCACTTTCTCGGACATTACTGAAGCTTTCTTT. Translated, it gives CASTFSDITEAFF.

The chain is built from TRBV5-1 and TRBJ2-5; 10 nucleotides align to TRBD2. The CDR3 is 13 amino acids. The V segment lost 7 bases and the J segment 5 bases; nucleotides outside the gene matches: 5. Germline V gene sequence: CDR1 SGHRS, CDR2 YFSETQ. The CDR3 spells CASGLAGDETQYF. The CDR3 DNA follows: TGCGCCAGCGGGCTAGCGGGGGACGAGACCCAGTACTTC.

The chain recombines TRBV19 with TRBJ1-1, with D possibly matching TRBD1 (5 bases). Germline values: CDR1 LNHDA, CDR2 SQIVND (reference sequence). The germline V and J ends were trimmed by 4 bases and 5 bases, with 11 bases remaining between them. CDR3 length: 13 amino acids. The CDR3 region has the DNA TGTGCCAGTAGTAGAATACAGGTAACTGAAGCTTTCTTT. Translation: CASSRIQVTEAFF.

The chain links TRBV18 to TRBJ1-1; TRBD1 matches at 10 bases. Trimming removed 0 bases from V and 10 bases from J; junction bases left unmatched: 5. Germline CDR1 is KGHSH and CDR2 is LQKENI. There are 14 residues in the CDR3. Written as DNA, the CDR3 is TGTGCCAGCTCACCACCTTTCGGACAGGGGGGAGCTTTCTTT. Its translation: CASSPPFGQGGAFF.

This chain uses TRBV7-8 with TRBJ2-2; 9 bases line up with TRBD2. With 4 bases clipped from V and 0 bases from J, the junction kept 0 bases outside the gene matches. The CDR3 loop spans 15 amino acids. Looked up from germline, CDR1 is SGHVS and CDR2 is FQNEAQ. The CDR3 sequence: CASSSSGANTGELFF. In nucleotides, the CDR3 is TGTGCCAGCAGCTCTAGCGGGGCGAACACCGGGGAGCTGTTTTTT. Supplemented by reference TRBV7-8 and TRBJ2-2, the full variable domain reads GAGVSQSPRYKVAKRGQDVALRCDPISGHVSLFWYQQALGQGPEFLTYFQNEAQLDKSGLPSDRFFAERPEGSVSTLKIQRTQQEDSAVYLCASSSSGANTGELFFGEGSRLTVL.

The chain uses TRBV11-3 and TRBJ1-1; TRBD1 might be the D (5 bases). Germline CDR1 reads SGHNT; CDR2 reads YENEEA. This CDR3 comprises 14 residues. The ends were cut back, 3 bases at V and 6 bases at J, with 14 bases in the middle. The CDR3 region is CASSFRGSMAEAFF. The CDR3 DNA sequence: TGTGCCAGCAGCTTCCGGGGGAGTATGGCTGAAGCTTTCTTT.

This chain links TRBV2 with TRBJ2-5; 12 bases are shared with TRBD2. The CDR3 length is 15 residues. V was clipped by 4 bases and J by 5 bases; unmatched bases: 5. The germline gives CDR1 SNHLY, CDR2 FYNNEI. CDR3 bases: TGTGCCAGCAGTGGGGCTAGCGGGGGGGGTGAGACCCAGTACTTC. Translated: CASSGASGGGETQYF. The full variable domain, completed using reference TRBV2 and TRBJ2-5, is EPEVTQTPSHQVTQMGQEVILRCVPISNHLYFYWYRQILGQKVEFLVSFYNNEISEKSEIFDDQFSVERPDGSNFTLKIRSTKLEDSAMYFCASSGASGGGETQYFGPGTRLLVL.

V usage is TRBV5-1 and J usage is TRBJ1-1; D perhaps matches TRBD1 (6 bases). Trimming removed 4 bases at V and 5 bases at J, with 18 bases between. The V gene's germline CDR1 is SGHRS and CDR2 YFSETQ. The CDR3 has 15 residues. The CDR3 protein is CASSLGHGVETEAFF. Here the CDR3 DNA reads TGCGCCAGCAGCCTGGGACACGGGGTAGAAACTGAAGCTTTCTTT.

This clone has only a few counts. The chain recombines TRBV15 with TRBJ2-5; D is unclear. V was shortened by 0 bases and J by 5 bases, with 10 bases between the two germline ends. The CDR3 is made up of 14 amino acids. Germline V gene data show CDR1 as LNHNV and CDR2 as YYDKDF (reference sequence). In DNA form, the CDR3 reads TGTGCCACCAGCAGAGATCGCGTCCGGGAGACCCAGTACTTC. Translating gives CATSRDRVRETQYF.

A single count supports this clone. This chain joins TRBV5-6 and TRBJ1-2; D remains unclear. CDR1 SGHDT and CDR2 YYEEEE come from the germline V gene. The CDR3 has 12 residues. With 6 bases removed from V and 14 bases from J, the gap between germline ends came to 20 bases. The CDR3 sequence: CASTSSSLSETF. For the CDR3, the DNA is TGTGCCAGCACCTCCTCTTCCCTAAGCGAAACCTTC.

J is TRBJ1-4 and V is TRBV18; D unresolved. The germline gives CDR1 KGHSH, CDR2 LQKENI. This CDR3 has 16 amino acids. Deletions cut 3 bases from V and 4 bases from J, with 15 bases between. The DNA for the CDR3 is TGTGCCAGCTCACCCACCAGTCCACCCCATAATGAAAAACTGTTTTTT. As protein: CASSPTSPPHNEKLFF.

As DNA, the CDR3 is TGTGCCTGGAGTGTACTGGGAGGGGTCCATGGCTACACCTTC. Translated: CAWSVLGGVHGYTF. The chain recombines TRBV30 with TRBJ1-2; tentatively, D is TRBD1 (5 bases). CDR3 length: 14 residues. Per the germline V gene, CDR1 is GTSNPN and CDR2 is SVGIG (reference sequence). The ends were cut back, 0 bases at V and 6 bases at J, with 14 bases in the middle.

This clone has just one count. This rearrangement joins TRBV6-5 to TRBJ1-6; the match to TRBD1 covers 9 bases. J lost 5 bases, V lost 5 bases, and 4 bases had no gene match. The CDR3 spans 15 residues. The germline V gene encodes CDR1 MNHEY and CDR2 SVGAGI. CDR3 bases: TGTGCCAGCAGTCCACGACAGGGGGATAATTCACCCCTCCACTTT. Residues: CASSPRQGDNSPLHF.

This clone appeared a few times. The chain joins TRBV2 to TRBJ2-7; D call uncertain. The CDR3 totals 12 residues. V dropped 4 bases and J dropped 1 base, with 5 bases sitting between them. Germline-derived CDR1 and CDR2 are SNHLY and FYNNEI. CDR3 loop: CASSGESYEQYF. The DNA of the CDR3 is TGTGCCAGCAGTGGAGAGTCCTACGAGCAGTACTTC.

The J gene is TRBJ2-4, the V gene TRBV4-3; 8 bases agree with TRBD1. The V gene end was trimmed by 4 bases and the J gene end by 7 bases; junction bases not matched to a gene: 12. This CDR3 has 16 amino acids. From germline, CDR1 is LGHNA and CDR2 YSLEER. CDR3: CASSRARTGSFNIQYF. As DNA, the CDR3 is TGCGCCAGCAGCCGAGCAAGGACAGGGTCTTTCAACATTCAGTACTTC.

This clone appeared a few times. This chain joins TRBV5-1 and TRBJ2-3, with a possible D match to TRBD1 (5 bases). Per the germline V gene, CDR1 is SGHRS and CDR2 is YFSETQ. Trimming removed 3 bases at V and 3 bases at J, with 8 bases between. This CDR3 is built from 13 residues. The CDR3 DNA sequence: TGCGCCAGCAGCTCGGCAGGGACAGATACGCAGTATTTT. It specifies CASSSAGTDTQYF.

This rearrangement joins TRBV25-1 to TRBJ1-6, with D possibly matching TRBD1 (6 bases). V was pared by 7 bases and J by 6 bases, with 16 bases between. Germline CDR1 and CDR2: MGHDK and SYGVNS. The CDR3 contains 15 residues. CDR3 nucleotide sequence: TGTGCCAGCACCGAGGGTAGACAGGTTAATTCACCCCTCCACTTT. It is translated as CASTEGRQVNSPLHF.

The rearrangement uses TRBV18 and TRBJ2-5; D gene uncertain. Germline-derived CDR1 and CDR2 are KGHSH and LQKENI. Trimming left V 6 bases short and J 3 bases short, with 5 bases between. The CDR3 totals 11 residues. CDR3 in amino acids: CASSVEETQYF. CDR3 in DNA: TGTGCCAGCTCCGTCGAAGAGACCCAGTACTTC. Using reference TRBV18 and TRBJ2-5 for the parts outside the CDR3, the full variable domain is NAGVMQNPRHLVRRRGQEARLRCSPMKGHSHVYWYRQLPEEGLKFMVYLQKENIIDESGMPKERFSAEFPKEGPSILRIQQVVRGDSAAYFCASSVEETQYFGPGTRLLVL.

The gene calls are TRBV27 and TRBJ2-5; 7 bases map to TRBD1. V lost 2 bases, J lost 4 bases, and 1 base stayed unmatched. The CDR3 consists of 13 residues. The V gene's germline CDR1 is MNHEY and CDR2 SMNVEV (reference sequence). CDR3 sequence: CASSLRGRETQYF. In DNA form, the CDR3 reads TGTGCCAGCAGTTTAAGGGGGCGAGAGACCCAGTACTTC.

The V and J genes are TRBV9 and TRBJ2-5; a possible D gene is TRBD2 (6 bases). Trimming stripped 3 bases from V and 0 bases from J, with 21 bases between. CDR3 length: 18 residues. Germline V lookup: CDR1 SGDLS, CDR2 YYNGEE. CDR3 loop: CASSARDPAGRYQETQYF. CDR3 bases: TGTGCCAGCAGCGCTCGCGACCCCGCTGGGAGGTACCAAGAGACCCAGTACTTC.

This clone was seen only a few times. The rearrangement links TRBV11-3 to TRBJ2-5; tentatively, D is TRBD2 (5 bases). V was clipped by 1 base and J by 5 bases, with 5 bases between them. Germline V lookup: CDR1 SGHNT, CDR2 YENEEA. The CDR3 sequence is 12 residues long. The CDR3 here is CASSLGEETQYF. The DNA of the CDR3 is TGTGCCAGCAGCTTAGGGGAGGAGACCCAGTACTTC.

The J gene is TRBJ2-7, the V gene TRBV18, with D unresolved. With 0 bases removed from V and 2 bases from J, the gap between germline ends came to 8 bases. The CDR3 loop spans 14 amino acids. Germline V lookup: CDR1 KGHSH, CDR2 LQKENI. The CDR3, as DNA: TGTGCCAGCTCACCACCGAGGCAGACCTACGAGCAGTACTTC. As protein: CASSPPRQTYEQYF.

The chain couples TRBV30 to TRBJ2-7; TRBD1 is a possible D gene (5 bases). Germline V CDR1 and CDR2: GTSNPN, SVGIG (reference sequence). The CDR3 is 16 amino acids. V was cut by 3 bases and J by 3 bases, with 21 bases left in between. The CDR3 reads CAWSKGFGALLYEQYF. The DNA for the CDR3 is TGTGCCTGGAGCAAGGGGTTTGGAGCCCTACTCTACGAGCAGTACTTC.

This clone was seen just once. The chain employs TRBV2 and TRBJ2-3; tentatively, D is TRBD2 (5 bases). V shed 6 bases and J shed 5 bases, with 18 bases lying between them. This CDR3 comprises 15 residues. Germline V gene sequence: CDR1 SNHLY, CDR2 FYNNEI. CDR3 protein: CASSRGVLGLDTQYF. In DNA form, the CDR3 reads TGTGCCAGCAGCCGGGGTGTTTTAGGGTTAGATACGCAGTATTTT.

The V call is TRBV5-4, the J call TRBJ1-1; 7 bases map to TRBD1. Germline loops: CDR1 SGHNT, CDR2 YYREEE (reference sequence). This CDR3 is 15 amino acids long. Trimming removed 0 bases from V and 1 base from J; junction bases left unmatched: 3. The CDR3 is CASSLEQGRNTEAFF. The CDR3 DNA sequence: TGTGCCAGCAGCTTGGAACAGGGGCGGAACACTGAAGCTTTCTTT.

This clone came up a few times. The chain couples TRBV6-4 to TRBJ2-5; 10 nucleotides agree with TRBD2. This CDR3 is 15 amino acids long. The J segment lost 1 base and the V segment lost 3 bases, leaving 2 bases of the junction unmatched. The germline V gene has CDR1 MRHNA and CDR2 SNTAGT. The CDR3 sequence is CASSEIAGGQETQYF. CDR3 sequence (DNA): TGTGCCAGCAGTGAGATAGCGGGGGGCCAAGAGACCCAGTACTTC.

This clone was counted only a few times. J is TRBJ2-4 and V is TRBV7-9, with TRBD1 as a possible D gene (6 bases). The CDR3 runs 15 residues. Germline values: CDR1 SEHNR, CDR2 FQNEAQ (reference sequence). V was pared by 5 bases and J by 1 base, with 12 bases between. The CDR3 sequence is CASSPDSTAKNIQYF. In DNA, the CDR3 is TGTGCCAGCAGCCCGGACAGTACTGCCAAAAACATTCAGTACTTC.

The genes are TRBV7-9 and TRBJ2-2, with 9 nucleotides matching TRBD2. CDR3 length: 17 residues. V dropped 8 bases and J dropped 2; count of bases not matched to a gene: 12. CDR1 SEHNR and CDR2 FQNEAQ come from the germline V gene (reference sequence). CDR3 in amino acids: CASSRGGAYENTGELFF. In DNA form, the CDR3 reads TGTGCCAGCTCGCGCGGGGGGGCCTATGAAAACACCGGGGAGCTGTTTTTT.

This chain connects TRBV10-2 to TRBJ2-3; 9 bases agree with TRBD2. There are 16 residues in the CDR3. The germline CDR1 and CDR2 sequences are WSHSY and SAAADI. V lost 2 bases and J lost 2; bases outside the gene matches: 5. As DNA, the CDR3 is TGCGCCAGCAGTGAGCATGCGGGGGGGACCACAGATACGCAGTATTTT. Translated: CASSEHAGGTTDTQYF.